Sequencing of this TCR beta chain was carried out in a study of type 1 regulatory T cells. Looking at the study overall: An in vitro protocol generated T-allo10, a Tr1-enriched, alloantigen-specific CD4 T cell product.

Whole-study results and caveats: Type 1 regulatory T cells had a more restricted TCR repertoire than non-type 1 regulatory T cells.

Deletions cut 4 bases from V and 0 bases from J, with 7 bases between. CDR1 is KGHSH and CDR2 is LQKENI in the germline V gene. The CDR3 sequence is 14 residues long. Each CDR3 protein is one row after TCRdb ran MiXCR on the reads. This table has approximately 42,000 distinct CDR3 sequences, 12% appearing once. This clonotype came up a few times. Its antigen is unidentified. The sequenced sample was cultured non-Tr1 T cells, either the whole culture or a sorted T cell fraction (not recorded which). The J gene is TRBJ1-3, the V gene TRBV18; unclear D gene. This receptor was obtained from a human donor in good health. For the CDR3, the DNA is TGTGCCAGCTCACAAGACAACTCTGGAAACACCATATATTTT. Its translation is CASSQDNSGNTIYF.